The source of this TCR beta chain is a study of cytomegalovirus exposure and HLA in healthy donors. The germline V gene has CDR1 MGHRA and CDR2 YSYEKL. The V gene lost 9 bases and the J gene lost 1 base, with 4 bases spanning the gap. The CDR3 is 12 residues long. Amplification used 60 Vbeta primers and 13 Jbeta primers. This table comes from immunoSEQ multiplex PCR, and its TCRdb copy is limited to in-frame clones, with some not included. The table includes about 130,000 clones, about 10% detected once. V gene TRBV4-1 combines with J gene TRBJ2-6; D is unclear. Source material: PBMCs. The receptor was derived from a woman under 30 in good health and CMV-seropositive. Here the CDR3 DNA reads TGCGCCAGTGCGTCTGGGGCCAACGTCCTGACTTTC. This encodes CASASGANVLTF.